The 22 T cell receptor beta chains listed next were all sequenced from one sample in a study of cytomegalovirus exposure and HLA in healthy donors. PCR amplification relied on 60 Vbeta primers (plus 13 Jbeta primers). Method: immunoSEQ multiplex PCR; TCRdb's copy keeps in-frame clones and lacks some. Of roughly 55,000 clones listed, over 65% are singletons. The sample taken for sequencing was PBMCs. The receptors stem from a man aged 35 to 55 in good health and CMV-seropositive.

On this clone: The identical CDR3 is also encoded by other nucleotide sequences in the sample. The rearrangement uses TRBV27 and TRBJ1-5; D is unresolved. The V gene lost 3 bases and the J gene lost 4 bases, with 7 bases spanning the gap. CDR1 is MNHEY and CDR2 is SMNVEV in the germline V gene (reference sequence). This CDR3 is built from 13 residues. CDR3 amino acids: CASSFRGNQPQHF. In nucleotides, the CDR3 is TGTGCCAGCAGTTTTCGAGGGAATCAGCCCCAGCATTTT.

In this sample, this clone turned up once. The chain carries TRBV27 and TRBJ1-5; 7 nucleotides agree with TRBD1. The germline gives CDR1 MNHEY, CDR2 SMNVEV (reference sequence). V gave up 6 bases and J gave up 6 bases; unmatched junction bases: 5. This CDR3 is 13 amino acids long. CDR3 DNA sequence: TGTGCCAGCAGCCATACAGGGGTTCAGCCCCAGCATTTT. Translated: CASSHTGVQPQHF.

This clone was seen many times. V usage is TRBV5-6 and J usage is TRBJ1-3, with D hard to call. This CDR3 is built from 13 residues. V shed 2 bases and J shed 4 bases, with 7 bases lying between them. The germline CDR1 and CDR2 sequences are SGHDT and YYEEEE. CDR3: CASSFVTGNTIYF. In DNA, the CDR3 is TGTGCCAGCAGCTTCGTGACAGGAAACACCATATATTTT.

This chain uses TRBV5-1 with TRBJ1-6; D is perhaps TRBD1 (5 bases). With 0 bases removed from V and 9 bases from J, the gap between germline ends came to 19 bases. The V gene's germline CDR1 is SGHRS and CDR2 YFSETQ. The CDR3 is 17 amino acids. CDR3 coding DNA: TGCGCCAGCAGCTTGGACCCTTACCCAGGGTTCGGTTCACCCCTCCACTTT. It is translated as CASSLDPYPGFGSPLHF.

This clone was seen a few times. The V gene is TRBV11-2, the J gene TRBJ2-2; D unclear. CDR3 length: 17 residues. The germline V and J ends were trimmed by 0 bases and 1 base, with 12 bases remaining between them. CDR1 and CDR2 (germline): SGHAT, FQNNGV. The CDR3, as DNA: TGTGCCAGCAGCTTAGAGGCAACCGGGTGGAACACCGGGGAGCTGTTTTTT. Its protein is CASSLEATGWNTGELFF.

The J gene is TRBJ1-1, the V gene TRBV7-6; D gene uncertain. Deletions cut 3 bases from V and 0 bases from J, with 8 bases between. Germline V gene data show CDR1 as SGHVS and CDR2 as FNYEAQ. The CDR3 is made up of 14 amino acids. The CDR3: CASSFSPVNTEAFF. The CDR3 DNA is TGTGCCAGCAGCTTTTCACCGGTGAACACTGAAGCTTTCTTT.

The CDR3 loop reads CASSYGTGDSPLHF. The CDR3 region has the DNA TGTGCCAGCAGCTACGGGACGGGGGATTCACCCCTCCACTTT. The chain links TRBV6-5 to TRBJ1-6; D is possibly TRBD1 (5 bases). The V end was cut by 6 bases, the J end by 8 bases, with 14 bases between. This CDR3 contains 14 residues. Germline-derived CDR1 and CDR2 are MNHEY and SVGAGI.

This chain connects TRBV2 to TRBJ1-1, with TRBD1 identical over 8 bases. J gave up 4 bases and V 7 bases, and 5 bases lay outside the gene matches. Germline assignment: CDR1 SNHLY and CDR2 FYNNEI. This CDR3 contains 13 residues. CDR3 in DNA: TGTGCCAGCACCAGGGGGCTACTCACTGAAGCTTTCTTT. This gives the protein CASTRGLLTEAFF.

This clone was counted a few times. The chain is built from TRBV10-1 and TRBJ2-2, with D maybe TRBD1 (5 bases). The ends were cut back, 6 bases at V and 3 bases at J, with 17 bases in the middle. CDR3 length: 16 residues. The germline gives CDR1 WNHNN, CDR2 SYGVQD (reference sequence). CDR3 sequence reads: CASSPADSLYTGELFF. The CDR3 DNA reads as TGCGCCAGCAGCCCCGCAGACAGCCTGTACACCGGGGAGCTGTTTTTT.

The genes are TRBV6-5 and TRBJ2-1; 8 bases line up with TRBD2. CDR1 is MNHEY and CDR2 is SVGAGI in the germline V gene. V trimming: 8 bases; J trimming: 15 bases; junction bases outside the gene matches: 9. The CDR3 runs 11 residues. CDR3 sequence reads: CASSGGGFRFF. The CDR3 region has the DNA TGTGCCAGCTCGGGGGGGGGCTTTCGGTTCTTC.

With respect to this clone: This same CDR3 is encoded by further DNA sequences in the sample. The genes are TRBV5-6 and TRBJ1-1, with D possibly TRBD1 on 6 matching bases. Trimming removed 4 bases at V and 0 bases at J, with 19 bases between. CDR1 and CDR2 from the germline V gene are SGHDT and YYEEEE. This CDR3 contains 17 residues. The CDR3 region has the DNA TGTGCCAGCAGCCATACAGGGAGGGAAGGAGTGAACACTGAAGCTTTCTTT. Translating it yields CASSHTGREGVNTEAFF. Filled out from reference TRBV5-6 and TRBJ1-1, the complete variable domain reads DAGVTQSPTHLIKTRGQQVTLRCSPKSGHDTVSWYQQALGQGPQFIFQYYEEEERQRGNFPDRFSGHQFPNYSSELNVNALLLGDSALYLCASSHTGREGVNTEAFFGQGTRLTVV.

The V gene is TRBV7-6, the J gene TRBJ2-5; the D gene is possibly TRBD1 (6 bases). V lost 5 bases and J 1 base, leaving 8 bases between the germline ends. This CDR3 region has 13 residues. Germline CDR1 and CDR2: SGHVS and FNYEAQ. The CDR3: CASSRQVQETQYF. The CDR3 bases are TGTGCCAGCAGCCGACAGGTCCAAGAGACCCAGTACTTC.

J is TRBJ2-1 and V is TRBV9; the match to TRBD2 covers 9 bases. CDR1 and CDR2 from the germline V gene are SGDLS and YYNGEE. Trimming took 3 bases from V and 0 from J; bases not matched to a gene: 13. The CDR3 extends over 19 amino acids. For the CDR3, the DNA is TGTGCCAGCAGCGCAACCCTTGAGGCTAGCGGGGTCTCCTACAATGAGCAGTTCTTC. This codes for CASSATLEASGVSYNEQFF.

The V and J genes are TRBV6-6 and TRBJ1-1, with D perhaps TRBD1 (6 bases). This CDR3 has 13 amino acids. Germline CDR1 and CDR2: MNHNY and SVGAGI (reference sequence). V lost 3 bases and J 7 bases, leaving 12 bases between the germline ends. CDR3 protein: CASSYAQGYEAFF. The CDR3 DNA is TGTGCCAGCAGTTATGCACAGGGATATGAAGCTTTCTTT.

A word on this clone: Other DNA variants within this sample encode the same CDR3. V gene TRBV5-1 combines with J gene TRBJ1-2, with TRBD1 as a possible D gene (5 bases). The length of the CDR3 is 13 residues. Looked up from germline, CDR1 is SGHRS and CDR2 is YFSETQ. V was pared by 2 bases and J by 1 base, with 6 bases between. CDR3 sequence reads: CASSFDSNYGYTF. For the CDR3, the DNA is TGCGCCAGCAGCTTTGACAGTAACTATGGCTACACCTTC.

For this clone: Other DNA sequences within the sample encode an identical CDR3. CDR3 in amino acids: CASSLERGPGTEAFF. In DNA form, the CDR3 reads TGTGCCAGCAGCTTGGAAAGGGGGCCGGGCACTGAAGCTTTCTTT. This chain uses TRBV5-6 with TRBJ1-1; 7 nucleotides agree with TRBD1. The length of the CDR3 is 15 residues. CDR1 is SGHDT, CDR2 YYEEEE, per germline. The V gene end was trimmed by 0 bases and the J gene end by 4 bases; junction bases not matched to a gene: 6.

The chain links TRBV28 to TRBJ2-5, with 10 bases matching TRBD2. The CDR3 consists of 17 residues. In germline, CDR1 is MDHEN, CDR2 SYDVKM. V dropped 6 bases and J dropped 4; count of bases not matched to a gene: 14. In DNA, the CDR3 is TGTGCCAGCAGCATCGCGGGACTAGCGTTTAAGTCAGAGACCCAGTACTTC. It translates to CASSIAGLAFKSETQYF.

The chain joins TRBV29-1 to TRBJ1-3, with D possibly matching TRBD1 (5 bases). The CDR3 is 14 amino acids. Germline values: CDR1 SQVTM, CDR2 ANQGSEA. Trimming removed 7 bases from V and 11 bases from J, with 24 bases in between. The CDR3 protein is CSGQETAKEGAIYF. DNA of the CDR3: TGCAGCGGGCAAGAGACAGCAAAGGAAGGGGCCATATATTTT.

This chain connects TRBV18 to TRBJ1-2, with 9 positions matching TRBD1. In germline, CDR1 is KGHSH, CDR2 LQKENI. This CDR3 comprises 16 residues. The V and J ends lost 1 base and 5 bases, in that order; junction bases with no gene match: 8. The CDR3 coding sequence is TGTGCCAGCTCACCACTTGTCCGGGACAGGGAATATGGCTACACCTTC. This encodes CASSPLVRDREYGYTF.

The chain carries TRBV6-5 and TRBJ2-1; TRBD1 might be the D (5 bases). The CDR3 covers 14 residues. Trimming removed 0 bases from V and 10 bases from J, with 13 bases in between. Germline V gene sequence: CDR1 MNHEY, CDR2 SVGAGI. In nucleotides, the CDR3 is TGTGCCAGCAGTTACTCCACGGTAAAGGGGGAGCAGTTCTTC. This encodes CASSYSTVKGEQFF.

This clone has just a few counts. The chain uses TRBV6-1 and TRBJ1-6; possibly TRBD1 for D (5 bases). Germline loops: CDR1 MNHNS, CDR2 SASEGT. The V end was cut by 1 base, the J end by 4 bases, with 14 bases between. CDR3 length equals 17 residues. In DNA, the CDR3 is TGTGCCAGCAGTGAAGAGGGGCAGGGAGGGTATAATTCACCCCTCCACTTT. Protein product: CASSEEGQGGYNSPLHF.

V is TRBV2 and J is TRBJ1-5, with 8 bases matching TRBD1. CDR1 is SNHLY and CDR2 is FYNNEI in the germline V gene. The J segment lost 4 bases and the V segment lost 6 bases, leaving 5 bases of the junction unmatched. CDR3 size: 14 residues. The CDR3 loop is CASSLTGENQPQHF. In nucleotides, the CDR3 is TGTGCCAGCAGCCTGACAGGGGAAAATCAGCCCCAGCATTTT.